The sequence of this T cell receptor (beta chain) was determined in a study of T-cell memory formation after mild COVID-19. TCRdb reanalysed the 5' RACE reads using MiXCR and keeps one entry per CDR3 protein. The data hold about half a million distinct CDR3 sequences, with roughly 18% observed a single time. V lost 1 base and J lost 2; bases outside the gene matches: 14. The germline V gene encodes CDR1 SGHVS and CDR2 FQNEAQ. CDR3 size: 19 residues. Notes on this clonotype: Its target is not known.

Study-level findings and limits: Mainly CM and EM harbored the contracting CD4+ clones; mainly EMRA harbored the CD8+ ones.

V gene TRBV7-8 combines with J gene TRBJ2-7, with 10 bases lining up with TRBD2. This clonotype originated in an adult woman who had mild COVID-19 (a few samples of this study predate the infection). Cell type and time point are not known. The sample was PBMCs or a T cell subset sorted from them (not recorded which). As DNA, the CDR3 is TGTGCCAGCAGCTTAGGGCGGCTAGTACTAGCGGGAATAACCTACGAGCAGTACTTC. Translating gives CASSLGRLVLAGITYEQYF.